The 10 T cell receptor beta chains listed next were all sequenced from one sample in a study of cytomegalovirus exposure and HLA in healthy donors. This PCR relied on a set of 60 Vbeta primers and 13 Jbeta primers. This table comes from immunoSEQ multiplex PCR, and its TCRdb copy is limited to in-frame clones, with some not included. The sample lists some 200,000 clones; 79% were seen once. The sample consisted of PBMCs. The receptors come from a man in his fifties or sixties in good health and CMV-seronegative.

The chain employs TRBV28 and TRBJ1-5; tentatively, D is TRBD1 (5 bases). The CDR3 runs to 15 residues. Germline lookup yields CDR1 MDHEN and CDR2 SYDVKM. Trimming took off 5 bases at V and 2 bases at J, with 13 bases between the two ends. The CDR3 loop is CASSPGGAGNQPQHF. For the CDR3, the DNA is TGTGCCAGCAGTCCCGGAGGGGCGGGCAATCAGCCCCAGCATTTT.

This clone came up a few times. One end of the junction does not line up with germline, which may come from a read error. This sequence joins TRBV4-1 and TRBJ2-3, with 7 bases aligning to TRBD2. The CDR3 covers 13 residues. Germline CDR1 reads MGHRA; CDR2 reads YSYEKL. The CDR3 sequence is CASRQDVLAPQYF. In nucleotides, the CDR3 is TGCGCCAGCAGACAAGATGTACTAGCGCCGCAGTATTTT.

V gene TRBV27 combines with J gene TRBJ2-1; 9 nucleotides align to TRBD2. From germline, CDR1 is MNHEY and CDR2 SMNVEV (reference sequence). V shed 1 base and J 7 bases; nucleotides not matched to a gene: 8. This CDR3 spans 16 amino acids. For the CDR3, the DNA is TGTGCCAGCAGTTTATTCTTAGCGGGAGCGGGTAATGAGCAGTTCTTC. It codes for CASSLFLAGAGNEQFF.

The chain employs TRBV28 and TRBJ1-5; 9 nucleotides align to TRBD1. Germline CDR1 and CDR2: MDHEN and SYDVKM. The CDR3 spans 16 residues. After removal of 6 bases from V and 3 bases from J, the junction contained 9 bases not matched to a gene. CDR3: CASSPPTGGSNQPQHF. The CDR3 region has the DNA TGTGCCAGCAGCCCTCCCACAGGGGGCTCCAATCAGCCCCAGCATTTT.

This clone turned up a few times. This chain connects TRBV5-4 to TRBJ1-6; 7 nucleotides agree with TRBD1. The CDR3 is 16 residues long. Trimming cost V 0 bases and J 7 bases; bases outside gene matches: 7. Germline-derived CDR1 and CDR2 are SGHNT and YYREEE (reference sequence). CDR3 DNA: TGTGCCAGCAGCTTGGGAGGGGGCGTCAGCAATTCACCCCTCCACTTT. Translated, it gives CASSLGGGVSNSPLHF.

The J gene is TRBJ2-2, the V gene TRBV6-4; 11 bases are shared with TRBD1. Germline V gene data show CDR1 as MRHNA and CDR2 as SNTAGT. The V segment lost 6 bases and the J segment 5 bases; nucleotides outside the gene matches: 2. There are 14 residues in the CDR3. Here the CDR3 DNA reads TGTGCCAGCAGGGGACAGGGGGTAACCGGGGAGCTGTTTTTT. It translates to CASRGQGVTGELFF.

The chain has TRBV27 and TRBJ2-1, with 7 positions matching TRBD2. The J segment lost 1 base and the V segment lost 4 bases, leaving 7 bases of the junction unmatched. There are 16 residues in the CDR3. Germline CDR1 reads MNHEY; CDR2 reads SMNVEV (reference sequence). The CDR3: CASSSSLADSYNEQFF. The DNA of the CDR3 is TGTGCCAGCAGTTCGTCTCTAGCGGATTCCTACAATGAGCAGTTCTTC.

There are a few counts of this clone. This CDR3 reads CASSPPGSGKPDTQYF. The CDR3 DNA reads as TGTGCCAGCAGCCCTCCCGGTAGCGGGAAACCCGATACGCAGTATTTT. The chain has TRBV7-6 and TRBJ2-3, with 8 bases aligning to TRBD2. Germline lookup yields CDR1 SGHVS and CDR2 FNYEAQ. The junction had 13 bases not matched to a gene; V was cut back by 5 bases and J by 6 bases. The CDR3 totals 16 residues.

This clone was seen once. The DNA for the CDR3 is TGTGCCGCCGGGACTAGCACAGATACGCAGTATTTT. Residues: CAAGTSTDTQYF. The genes are TRBV10-3 and TRBJ2-3; D might be TRBD2 (6 bases). Germline assignment: CDR1 ENHRY and CDR2 SYGVKD. The CDR3 runs 12 residues. Between the trimmed V and J ends, which lost 11 bases and 0 bases, there was a span of 9 bases.

The chain links TRBV30 to TRBJ1-1, with D unresolved. The V end was cut by 1 base, the J end by 0 bases, with 9 bases between. The CDR3 is 14 residues long. Looked up from germline, CDR1 is GTSNPN and CDR2 is SVGIG (reference sequence). CDR3 sequence reads: CAWSAFTMNTEAFF. In DNA form, the CDR3 reads TGTGCCTGGAGTGCGTTTACAATGAACACTGAAGCTTTCTTT.